Ten or more counts support the clone carrying this TCR beta chain. Its specificity is unknown. TCRdb ran MiXCR on the RACE reads and lists one entry per CDR3 protein. In the table there are 82,000 or so distinct CDR3 sequences, roughly 13% of which are singletons. This entry comes from a study of human T cells and chemical hapten exposure. Study overall: Largely, small differences in pooled library volume made per-sample TCR yields vary. Study-wide points: There was alopecia in the donors, so their immune response may differ from that of healthy people.

CDR3 length: 14 amino acids. Germline lookup yields CDR1 LGHDT and CDR2 YNNKEL (reference sequence). V was clipped by 0 bases and J by 2 bases, with 4 bases between them. Stated time point: patch test 3, about 24 weeks after DPC sensitization. Stated treatment: therapeutic diphenylcyclopropenone sensitization with weekly scalp DPC. Samples of blood were obtained prior to the application of each patch test. The source was whole blood, collected in connection with sensitization to the hapten diphenylcyclopropenone (DPC). This sequence joins TRBV3-1 and TRBJ1-4, with D unresolved. The clonotype originates from a woman in her 50s with alopecia areata. Some clones in this sample may be carry-over from other donors' samples. The CDR3 DNA reads TGTGCCAGCAGCCAAGAGGGGACTAATGAAAAACTGTTTTTT. Protein sequence: CASSQEGTNEKLFF.